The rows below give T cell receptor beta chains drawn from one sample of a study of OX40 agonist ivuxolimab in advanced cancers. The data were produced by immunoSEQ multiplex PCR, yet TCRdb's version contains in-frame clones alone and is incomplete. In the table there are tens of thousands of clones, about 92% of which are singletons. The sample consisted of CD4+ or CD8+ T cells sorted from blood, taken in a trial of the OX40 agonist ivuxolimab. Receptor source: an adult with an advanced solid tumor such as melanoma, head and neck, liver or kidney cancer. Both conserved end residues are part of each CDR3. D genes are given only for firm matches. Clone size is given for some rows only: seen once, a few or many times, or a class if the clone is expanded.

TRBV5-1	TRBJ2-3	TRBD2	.	CASRRFSGVPTDTQYF	TGCGCCAGCAGGCGGTTTAGCGGGGTTCCCACAGATACGCAGTATTTT
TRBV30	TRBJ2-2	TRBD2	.	CARRVRGGGTGELFF	TGTGCCCGGAGGGTTCGCGGGGGAGGGACCGGGGAGCTGTTTTTT
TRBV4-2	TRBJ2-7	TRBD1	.	CASSNPRDRGYEQYF	TGTGCCAGCTCCAATCCCCGGGACAGGGGCTACGAGCAGTACTTC
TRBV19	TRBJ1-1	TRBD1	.	CASKAQGEAAEAFF	TGTGCCAGTAAAGCACAGGGGGAAGCCGCTGAAGCTTTCTTT
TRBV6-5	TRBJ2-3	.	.	CASTFTGGGTDTQYF	TGTGCCAGCACGTTTACAGGTGGGGGCACAGATACGCAGTATTTT
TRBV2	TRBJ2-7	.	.	CASRRGGSRGHMGEQYF	TGTGCCAGCAGGAGGGGAGGATCCAGGGGACATATGGGCGAGCAGTACTTC
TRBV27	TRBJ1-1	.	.	CASSLIRDTEAFF	TGTGCCAGCAGTTTAATTCGGGACACTGAAGCTTTCTTT
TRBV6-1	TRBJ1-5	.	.	CATHSLTPPSPQHF	TGTGCCACCCACTCCTTGACACCTCCTTCGCCCCAGCATTTT
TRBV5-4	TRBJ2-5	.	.	CASSPPEERAETQYF	TGTGCCAGCAGCCCCCCAGAGGAGCGAGCCGAGACCCAGTACTTC
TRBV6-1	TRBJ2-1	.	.	CASSGADLNYNEQFF	TGTGCCAGCAGTGGAGCGGATCTTAACTACAATGAGCAGTTCTTC
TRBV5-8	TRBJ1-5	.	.	CASSLYRVGNQPQHF	TGTGCCAGCAGCTTGTACAGGGTGGGAAATCAGCCCCAGCATTTT
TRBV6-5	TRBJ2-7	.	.	CASSPSSYEQYF	TGTGCCAGCAGCCCCAGCTCCTACGAGCAGTACTTC
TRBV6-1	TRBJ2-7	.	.	CASRDFGDGPYEQYF	TGTGCCAGCAGGGACTTTGGGGACGGCCCCTACGAGCAGTACTTC
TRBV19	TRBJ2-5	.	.	CATRTNVQETQYF	TGTGCCACCAGGACTAACGTACAAGAGACCCAGTACTTC
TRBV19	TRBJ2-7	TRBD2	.	CASSTRTSLNEQYF	TGTGCCAGTAGTACCCGGACTAGCTTGAACGAGCAGTACTTC
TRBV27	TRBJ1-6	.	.	CASSLGGGSSYNSPLHF	TGTGCCAGCAGTTTAGGGGGGGGCAGCTCCTATAATTCACCCCTCCACTTT
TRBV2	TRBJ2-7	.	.	CASSDYSTYEQYF	TGTGCCAGCAGTGACTACTCTACCTACGAGCAGTACTTC
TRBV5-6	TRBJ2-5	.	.	CASSLWASLRETQYF	TGTGCCAGCAGCTTGTGGGCTAGCCTCCGTGAGACCCAGTACTTC
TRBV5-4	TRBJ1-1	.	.	CASRVGVAPNTEAFF	TGTGCCAGCAGGGTGGGGGTGGCCCCGAACACTGAAGCTTTCTTT
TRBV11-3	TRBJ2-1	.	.	CASSLGTDEIYNEQFF	TGTGCCAGCAGCTTAGGTACAGACGAAATCTACAATGAGCAGTTCTTC
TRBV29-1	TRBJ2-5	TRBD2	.	CSALPREGPQTQYF	TGCAGCGCCTTACCGCGGGAGGGCCCCCAGACCCAGTACTTC
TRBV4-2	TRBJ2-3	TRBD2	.	CASSHRAGGTDTQYF	TGTGCCAGCAGCCATCGAGCGGGAGGCACAGATACGCAGTATTTT
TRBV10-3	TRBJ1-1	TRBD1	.	CAIRGQGDTEAFF	TGTGCCATCAGGGGCCAGGGGGACACTGAAGCTTTCTTT
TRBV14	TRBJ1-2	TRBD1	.	CASSDQTGDSYGYTF	TGTGCCAGCAGCGACCAGACAGGGGATAGCTATGGCTACACCTTC
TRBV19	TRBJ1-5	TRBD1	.	CASSNRDRQNQPQHF	TGTGCCAGTAGTAACCGGGACAGGCAGAATCAGCCCCAGCATTTT
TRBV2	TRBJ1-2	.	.	CASSESRNYGYTF	TGTGCCAGCAGTGAATCCAGAAACTATGGCTACACCTTC
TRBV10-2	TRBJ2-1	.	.	CASSLLVNEQFF	TGCGCCAGCAGTCTCCTTGTGAATGAGCAGTTCTTC
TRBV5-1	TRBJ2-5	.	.	CASSTVRTSKETQYF	TGCGCCAGCAGCACCGTTCGGACCAGCAAAGAGACCCAGTACTTC
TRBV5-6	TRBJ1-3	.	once	CASSLRGGNAGNTIYF	TGTGCCAGCAGCTTGAGGGGTGGAAACGCCGGAAACACCATATATTTT
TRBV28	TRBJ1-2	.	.	CASSPQPRQQDTF	TGTGCCAGCAGTCCCCAACCCAGACAACAGGACACCTTC
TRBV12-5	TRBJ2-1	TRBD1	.	CASGPGQGNNEQFF	TGTGCTAGTGGTCCTGGACAGGGGAATAATGAGCAGTTCTTC
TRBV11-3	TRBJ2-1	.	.	CASSSISDSAGHEQFF	TGTGCCAGCAGCTCGATCTCGGACTCGGCGGGGCATGAGCAGTTCTTC
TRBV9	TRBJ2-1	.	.	CASSVAQLPNNEQFF	TGTGCCAGCAGCGTAGCACAGTTACCCAACAATGAGCAGTTCTTC
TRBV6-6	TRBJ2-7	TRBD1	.	CASRALGDRGQYF	TGTGCCAGCAGGGCCCTTGGGGACAGAGGGCAGTACTTC
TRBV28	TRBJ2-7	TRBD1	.	CASSPHRDRDRRATLEQYF	TGTGCCAGTTCCCCCCACCGGGACAGGGATCGACGCGCAACGCTCGAGCAGTACTTC
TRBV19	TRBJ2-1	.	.	CASSNSGGSYNEQFF	TGTGCCAGTAGCAATAGCGGAGGCTCCTACAATGAGCAGTTCTTC
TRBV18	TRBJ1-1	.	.	CASSPRSSSTEAFF	TGTGCCAGCTCACCTCGGTCGTCTAGCACTGAAGCTTTCTTT
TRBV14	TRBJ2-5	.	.	CASSLRVGGYRQVIQETQYF	TGTGCCAGCAGCCTACGTGTAGGTGGTTACCGCCAAGTGATTCAAGAGACCCAGTACTTC
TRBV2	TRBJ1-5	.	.	CASSPEDNQPQHF	TGTGCCAGCAGCCCAGAAGACAATCAGCCCCAGCATTTT
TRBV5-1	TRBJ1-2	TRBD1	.	CASSPDRGNYGYTF	TGCGCCAGCAGCCCCGACAGGGGAAACTATGGCTACACCTTC
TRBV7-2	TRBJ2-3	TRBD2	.	CASSFLAGGGLNTQYF	TGTGCCAGCAGCTTCCTAGCGGGAGGGGGCTTAAATACGCAGTATTTT
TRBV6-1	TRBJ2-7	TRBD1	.	CASSEAGLGQGAIGGEQYF	TGTGCCAGCAGTGAAGCCGGCCTGGGACAGGGGGCTATCGGAGGCGAGCAGTACTTC
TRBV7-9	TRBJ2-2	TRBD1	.	CASRAGQGGGELFF	TGTGCCAGCAGGGCCGGACAGGGCGGCGGGGAGCTGTTTTTT
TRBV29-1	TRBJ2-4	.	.	CSVEGGARSRNIQYF	TGCAGCGTGGAGGGGGGGGCCCGGAGTCGAAACATTCAGTACTTC
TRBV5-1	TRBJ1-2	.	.	CASSLEGDVYYGYTF	TGCGCCAGCAGCTTGGAAGGAGACGTGTACTATGGCTACACCTTC
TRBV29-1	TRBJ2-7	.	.	CSVGSPYEQYF	TGCAGCGTGGGATCCCCCTACGAGCAGTACTTC
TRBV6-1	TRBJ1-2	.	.	CASNIVTAYGYTF	TGTGCCAGCAATATTGTAACAGCGTATGGCTACACCTTC
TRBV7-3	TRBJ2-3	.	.	CASSPNGAADTQYF	TGTGCCAGCAGCCCAAACGGGGCGGCAGATACGCAGTATTTT
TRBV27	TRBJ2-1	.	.	CASSRGPYNEQFF	TGTGCCAGCAGCAGGGGACCCTACAATGAGCAGTTCTTC
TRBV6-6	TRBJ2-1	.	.	CASSYGFSAEQFF	TGTGCCAGCAGTTACGGCTTTAGCGCTGAGCAGTTCTTC
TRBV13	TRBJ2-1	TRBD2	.	CASSRLAGGRYEQFF	TGTGCCAGCAGCCGACTAGCGGGAGGGCGGTATGAGCAGTTCTTC
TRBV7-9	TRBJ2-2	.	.	CASSLEAGELFF	TGTGCCAGCAGCTTAGAGGCCGGGGAGCTGTTTTTT
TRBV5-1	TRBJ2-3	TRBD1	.	CASSTRGLTDTQYF	TGCGCCAGCAGCACTAGGGGGCTCACAGATACGCAGTATTTT
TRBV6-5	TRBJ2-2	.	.	CASSYLGELFF	TGTGCCAGCAGTTACCTAGGGGAGCTGTTTTTT
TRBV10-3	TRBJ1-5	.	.	CAISESGQGNQHF	TGTGCCATCAGTGAGTCAGGCCAGGGAAACCAGCATTTT
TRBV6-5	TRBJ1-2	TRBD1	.	CASSFGQGLGYGYTF	TGTGCCAGCAGCTTCGGACAGGGATTGGGGTATGGCTACACCTTC
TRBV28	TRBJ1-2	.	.	CASTTGGNYGYTF	TGTGCCAGCACAACGGGGGGGAACTATGGCTACACCTTC